This TCR beta chain was documented in a study of post-analysis software for immune sequencing data. At the level of the study: Clinical courses comprised relapsing-remitting, secondary progressive and progressive-relapsing multiple sclerosis.

Every TCR beta cDNA library bore unique molecular identifiers. T cells numbering roughly 1 to 11 million yielded cDNA molecules that totaled around 500,000. Via MiXCR, TCRdb re-called the PCR reads, giving one row per CDR3 protein. This table has around 770,000 distinct CDR3 sequences, around 42% appearing once. The CDR3 has 15 residues. CDR1 and CDR2 (germline): SNHLY, FYNNEI. V lost 6 bases to trimming and J lost 9 bases; unmatched junction nucleotides: 8. This clonotype was observed a handful of times. Its antigen is unidentified. Study outcomes and limitations: The normalized Chao1 diversity of multiple sclerosis patients was significantly lower than that of controls. Samples from a shared batch, those prepared together, strongly co-clustered by F measure. Patients carried a handful of TRBV segments more frequently than controls did, and TRBV5-6, TRBV5-1 and TRBV20-1 were among them.

The rearrangement links TRBV2 to TRBJ2-1, with 13 bases fitting TRBD2. Sequences were obtained from blood. The receptor comes from a girl aged 5-17 years with multiple sclerosis. Written as DNA, the CDR3 is TGTGCCAGCAGCCCCACTAGCGGGAGGGCCGCTGAGCAGTTCTTC. It encodes CASSPTSGRAAEQFF.